Listed below are T cell receptor beta chains from one sample, sequenced in a study of identical twins. Using its own MiXCR run on the 5' RACE reads, TCRdb lists one record per CDR3 protein. The sample holds some 1,600,000 distinct CDR3 sequences; under 35% are singletons and the top ten take 0.27%. Sequenced: cord blood. These receptors all come from a newborn girl in good health. The CDR3 runs from the conserved cysteine through the conserved F or W. The D gene is left open where the match is weak. Part of the rows lack a size; the others show once, few, many or a class for expanded clones.

TGCAGCGTTGAGCTGGACCACACTGAAGCTTTCTTT,CSVELDHTEAFF,NA,TRBV29-1,NA,TRBJ1-1
TGTGCCATCTCCTCCTCCGGAACCCTCCACGAGACCCAGTACTTC,CAISSSGTLHETQYF,NA,TRBV10-3,few,TRBJ2-5
TGTGCCAGCAGTCCAGAGCCGGGACTTTCCACAGATACGCAGTATTTT,CASSPEPGLSTDTQYF,NA,TRBV12-3/TRBV12-4,few,TRBJ2-3
TGTGCCACCACCTCGCGGACAGGGAATACGCAGTATTTT,CATTSRTGNTQYF,TRBD1,TRBV6-5,few,TRBJ2-3
TGTGCCAGCAGCCGGAGTCTCGGGGTAACTAATGAAAAACTGTTTTTT,CASSRSLGVTNEKLFF,NA,TRBV4-2,NA,TRBJ1-4
TGTGCCAGCACCCTCCACACTGAAGCTTTCTTT,CASTLHTEAFF,NA,TRBV28,NA,TRBJ1-1
TGTGCCAGCAGACGTAAAGACAGCACAGATACGCAGCATTTT,CASRRKDSTDTQHF,NA,TRBV12-3/TRBV12-4,NA,TRBJ1-5
TGTGCCAGCAGACTCTGGGGGTCGCGGGGTAGCGGGATCTACAATGAGCAGTACTTC,CASRLWGSRGSGIYNEQYF,TRBD2,TRBV27,few,TRBJ2-7
TGTGCCAGCACCCTCAACACAGGGGGGGAGACCCAGTACTTC,CASTLNTGGETQYF,TRBD1,TRBV12-3/TRBV12-4,NA,TRBJ2-5
TGTGCCAGCAGCGTAGGCAACAACAATGAGCAGTTCTTC,CASSVGNNNEQFF,NA,TRBV9,NA,TRBJ2-1
TGTGCCAGCAGTACCCAGGGGAACTACGAGCAGTACTTC,CASSTQGNYEQYF,NA,TRBV28,few,TRBJ2-7
TGCAGTGCTACCCCCGCTTATGGCTACACCTTC,CSATPAYGYTF,NA,TRBV20-1,few,TRBJ1-2
TGCAGCGTTGAAGTAGAGGGGGGGCAGCCCCAGCATTTT,CSVEVEGGQPQHF,NA,TRBV29-1,NA,TRBJ1-5
TGTGCCAGCAGCCAAGCCGTACTAGCCACCTACGAGCAGTACTTC,CASSQAVLATYEQYF,NA,TRBV3-1,NA,TRBJ2-7
TGTGCCACCCCTGCGGGGCCAGGGCGACCGCTGGTCACTGAAGCTTTCTTT,CATPAGPGRPLVTEAFF,NA,TRBV10-3,once,TRBJ1-1
TGTGCCAGCAGCTCGTTGGGACTAGCGAGGGCCGGGGAGCTGTTTTTT,CASSSLGLARAGELFF,TRBD2,TRBV11-1,few,TRBJ2-2
TGTGCCACGGGAAGGGACAGCAATCAGCCCCAGCATTTT,CATGRDSNQPQHF,NA,TRBV10-3,few,TRBJ1-5
TGTGCCAGCAGCGATTACCCGGGACTAGCCACAGATACGCAGTATTTT,CASSDYPGLATDTQYF,TRBD2,TRBV7-6,NA,TRBJ2-3
TGTGCCAGCAGCCAAGTAGCGGGCCAAGAGACCCAGTACTTC,CASSQVAGQETQYF,TRBD2,TRBV14,NA,TRBJ2-5
TGTGCCAGCTCACTGGATACGGGACCCTACGGGCAGTACTTC,CASSLDTGPYGQYF,NA,TRBV18,NA,TRBJ2-4
TGCGCCAGCAGCCCCAGGACAGGGGGGGTGACAGATACGCAGTATTTT,CASSPRTGGVTDTQYF,TRBD1,TRBV5-1,few,TRBJ2-3
TGCAGTGTATCCAACATAGCAACTAATGAAAAACTGTTTTTT,CSVSNIATNEKLFF,NA,TRBV20-1,NA,TRBJ1-4
TGTGCCAGCAGTTTATTGGGACTAGCGGGGTCCTACAATGAGCAGTTCTTC,CASSLLGLAGSYNEQFF,TRBD2,TRBV12-3/TRBV12-4,few,TRBJ2-1
TGCAGTGCTACCCCAAGTCTGACGGATACGCAGTATTTT,CSATPSLTDTQYF,NA,TRBV20-1,NA,TRBJ2-3